This T cell receptor beta chain was sequenced in a study of response to subunit inactivated influenza vaccine. General study findings and limits: Each seasonal influenza vaccination recruits few new T cells, the authors suggested.

With respect to this clonotype: Antigen specificity is unknown.

TCRdb itself ran the RT-PCR reads through MiXCR, one entry per CDR3 protein. The top ten clones hold roughly 7.2% of a sample with about 700,000 distinct CDR3 sequences, 14% of them seen once. The trim removed 3 bases at V and 4 bases at J, leaving 16 bases unmatched. CDR3 length: 19 amino acids. The germline CDR1 and CDR2 sequences are ENHRY and SYGVKD. The V and J genes are TRBV10-3 and TRBJ2-3; TRBD2 matches at 10 bases. Sequences were derived from PBMCs from blood, sampled around two weeks before vaccination. This receptor was obtained from a man aged 50-60 years who received an inactivated influenza vaccine. The CDR3 DNA reads as TGTGCCATCAGTGAAGTATTCCCAACTAGCGGGACCGCGGCAGATACGCAGTATTTT. Its translation: CAISEVFPTSGTAADTQYF.